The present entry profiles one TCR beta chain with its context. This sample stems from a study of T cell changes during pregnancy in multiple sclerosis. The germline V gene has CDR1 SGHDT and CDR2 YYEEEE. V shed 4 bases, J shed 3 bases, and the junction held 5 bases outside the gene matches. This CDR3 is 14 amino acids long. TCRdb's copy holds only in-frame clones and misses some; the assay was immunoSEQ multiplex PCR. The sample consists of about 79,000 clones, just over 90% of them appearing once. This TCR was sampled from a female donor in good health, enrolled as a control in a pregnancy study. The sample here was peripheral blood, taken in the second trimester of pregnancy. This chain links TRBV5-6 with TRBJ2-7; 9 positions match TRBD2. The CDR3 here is CASSGRGGVYEQYF. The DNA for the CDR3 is TGTGCCAGCAGCGGTCGCGGGGGGGTCTACGAGCAGTACTTC.